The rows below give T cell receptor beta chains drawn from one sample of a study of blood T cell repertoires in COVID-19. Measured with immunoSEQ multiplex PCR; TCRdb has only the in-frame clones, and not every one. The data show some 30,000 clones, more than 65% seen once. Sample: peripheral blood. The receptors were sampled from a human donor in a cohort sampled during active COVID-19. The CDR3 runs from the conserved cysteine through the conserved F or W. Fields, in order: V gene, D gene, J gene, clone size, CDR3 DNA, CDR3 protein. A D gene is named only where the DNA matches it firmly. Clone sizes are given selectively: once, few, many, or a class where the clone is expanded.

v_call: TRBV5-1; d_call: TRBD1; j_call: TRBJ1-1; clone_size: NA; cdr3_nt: TGCGCCAGCACCCCACGGACAGGGGAGGCCACTGAAGCTTTCTTT; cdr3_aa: CASTPRTGEATEAFF
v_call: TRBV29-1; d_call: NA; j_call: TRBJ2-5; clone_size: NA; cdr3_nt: TGCAGCGTTGCTCGGACACAGCCCCAAGAGACCCAGTACTTC; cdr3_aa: CSVARTQPQETQYF
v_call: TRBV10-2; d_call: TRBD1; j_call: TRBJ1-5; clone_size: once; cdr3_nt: TGCGCCAGCAGTATTGACAGGGCGGATGTGCCCCAGCATTTT; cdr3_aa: CASSIDRADVPQHF
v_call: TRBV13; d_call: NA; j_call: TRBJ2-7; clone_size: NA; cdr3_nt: TGTGCCAGCAGCTTAGGCCATCGGGGAGACGAGCAGTACTTC; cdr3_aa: CASSLGHRGDEQYF
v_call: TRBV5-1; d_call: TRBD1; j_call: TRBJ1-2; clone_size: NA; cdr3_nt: TGCGCCAGCAGCTTATCAGGGGGCTATGGCTACACCTTC; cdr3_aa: CASSLSGGYGYTF
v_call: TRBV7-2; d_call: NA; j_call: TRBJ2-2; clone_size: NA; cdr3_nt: TGTGCCAGCACCGACTATCTCGGCGGGGAGCTGTTTTTT; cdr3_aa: CASTDYLGGELFF
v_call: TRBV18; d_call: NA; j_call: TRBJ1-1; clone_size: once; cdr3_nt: TGTGCCAGCTCCCCAGGCCCCCGTTTGGACACTGAAGCTTTCTTT; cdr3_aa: CASSPGPRLDTEAFF
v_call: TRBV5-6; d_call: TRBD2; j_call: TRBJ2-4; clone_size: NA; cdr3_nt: TGTGCCAGCAGCTCCGGGGGGACCAAAAACATTCAGTACTTC; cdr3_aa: CASSSGGTKNIQYF
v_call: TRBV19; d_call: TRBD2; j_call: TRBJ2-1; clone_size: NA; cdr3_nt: TGTGCCAGTAGTACGAGCGGGGGGGTTAATGAGCAGTTCTTC; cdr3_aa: CASSTSGGVNEQFF
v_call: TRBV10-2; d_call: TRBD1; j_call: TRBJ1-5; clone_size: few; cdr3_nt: TGCGCCAGCAGTGACGGACAGGCTAGCAATCAGCCCCAGCATTTT; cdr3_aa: CASSDGQASNQPQHF
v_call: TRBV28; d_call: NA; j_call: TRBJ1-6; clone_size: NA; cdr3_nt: TGTGCCAGCTCCCTGCGCTCCTATAATTCACCCCTCCACTTT; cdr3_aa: CASSLRSYNSPLHF
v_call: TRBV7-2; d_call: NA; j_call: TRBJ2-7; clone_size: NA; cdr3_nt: TGTGCCAGCAGCTTAGACCGGGGTTGGCAGTACTTC; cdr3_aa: CASSLDRGWQYF
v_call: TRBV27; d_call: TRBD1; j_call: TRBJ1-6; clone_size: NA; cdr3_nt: TGTGCCAGCAGAAACAGGGGAGGAGAATCACCCCTCCACTTT; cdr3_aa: CASRNRGGESPLHF
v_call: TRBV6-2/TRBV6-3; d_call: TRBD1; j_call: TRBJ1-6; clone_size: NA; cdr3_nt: TGTGCCAGCAGTTTGGCCATGACAGGGTCACCCCTCCACTTT; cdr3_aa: CASSLAMTGSPLHF
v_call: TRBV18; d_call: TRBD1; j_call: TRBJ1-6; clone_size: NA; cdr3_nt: TGTGCCAGCTCACGACGACAGGGGTTGAAGGATTCACCCCTCCACTTT; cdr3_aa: CASSRRQGLKDSPLHF
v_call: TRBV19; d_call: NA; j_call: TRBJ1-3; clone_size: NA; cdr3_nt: TGTGCCAGTAGTATAAGTCGGTGGGCAAAGCGAAACACCATATATTTT; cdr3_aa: CASSISRWAKRNTIYF
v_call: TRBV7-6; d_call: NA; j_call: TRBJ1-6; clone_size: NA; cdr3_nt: TGTGCCAGCAGCTCTCGAACTTCTAATTCACCCCTCCACTTT; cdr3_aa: CASSSRTSNSPLHF
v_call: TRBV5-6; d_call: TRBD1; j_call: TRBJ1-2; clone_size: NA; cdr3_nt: TGTGCCAGCAGCTATAGCAGGGGGCGAGGCTACACCTTC; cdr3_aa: CASSYSRGRGYTF
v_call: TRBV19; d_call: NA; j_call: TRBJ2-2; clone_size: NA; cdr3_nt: TGTGCCAGTATACCGACAGGTCGTAACACCGGGGAGCTGTTTTTT; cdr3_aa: CASIPTGRNTGELFF
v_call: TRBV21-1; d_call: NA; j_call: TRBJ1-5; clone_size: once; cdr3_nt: TGTGCCAGCAGCAAACATCTTAACAGGGGGCAATATCAGCCCCAGCATTTT; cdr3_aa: CASSKHLNRGQYQPQHF
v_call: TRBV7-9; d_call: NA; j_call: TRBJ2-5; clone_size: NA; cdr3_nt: TGTGCCAGCAGCCTCACTATTTTAGAGACCCAGTACTTC; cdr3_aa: CASSLTILETQYF
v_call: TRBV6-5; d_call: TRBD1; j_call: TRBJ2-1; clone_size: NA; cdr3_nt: TGTGCCAGTACTCAGGGCACGGCAGGGGGTCCCCAGCAGTTCTTC; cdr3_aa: CASTQGTAGGPQQFF
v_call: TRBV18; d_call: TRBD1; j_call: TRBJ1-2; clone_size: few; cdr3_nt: TGTGCCAGCTCACCAGCCGGACAGGGCTATGGCTACACCTTC; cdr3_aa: CASSPAGQGYGYTF
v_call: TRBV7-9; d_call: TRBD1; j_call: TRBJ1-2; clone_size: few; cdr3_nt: TGTGCCAGCAGCTTAGGGACAGGGATCGCGTATGGCTACACCTTC; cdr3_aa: CASSLGTGIAYGYTF
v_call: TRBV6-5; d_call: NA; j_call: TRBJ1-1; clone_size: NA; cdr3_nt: TGTGCCAGCAGTTATTCCGCGAGCACTGAAGCTTTCTTT; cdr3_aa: CASSYSASTEAFF
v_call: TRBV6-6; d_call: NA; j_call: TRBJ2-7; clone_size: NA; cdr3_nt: TGTGCCAGCACCTTGGAAGCGCTATCCTACGAGCAGTACTTC; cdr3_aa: CASTLEALSYEQYF
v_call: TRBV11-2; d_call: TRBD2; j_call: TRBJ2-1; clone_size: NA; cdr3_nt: TGTGCCAGCAGCTTAGATCGGGCTTTGGGGCTAGCGGGCCTCCAGTTCTTC; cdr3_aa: CASSLDRALGLAGLQFF
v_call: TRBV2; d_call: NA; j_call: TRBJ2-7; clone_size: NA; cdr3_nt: TGTGCCAGCAGTGAACAGGGATACGAGCAGTACTTC; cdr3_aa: CASSEQGYEQYF
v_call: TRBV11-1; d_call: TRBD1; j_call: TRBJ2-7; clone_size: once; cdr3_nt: TGTGCCAGCAGCTCAGGGACAGGGACAACGTACGAGCAGTACTTC; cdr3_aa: CASSSGTGTTYEQYF
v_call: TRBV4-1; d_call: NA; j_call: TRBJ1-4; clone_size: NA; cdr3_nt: TGCGCCAGCAGCCGCCAGGGTCCACAGGGAAGTGAAAAACTGTTTTTT; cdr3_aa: CASSRQGPQGSEKLFF
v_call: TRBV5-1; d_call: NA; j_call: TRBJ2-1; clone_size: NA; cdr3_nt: TGCGCCAGCAGCTCCCCGGGCAATGAGCAGTTCTTC; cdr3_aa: CASSSPGNEQFF
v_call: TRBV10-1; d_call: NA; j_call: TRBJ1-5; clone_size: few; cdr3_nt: TGCGCCAGCAGTGCCCAGGGAAAAACAGGGCCCCAGCATTTT; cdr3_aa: CASSAQGKTGPQHF
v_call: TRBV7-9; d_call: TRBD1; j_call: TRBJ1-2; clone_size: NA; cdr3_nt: TGTGCCAGCAGCTCCGAGGGGCAGGGGGCGGATGGCTACACCTTC; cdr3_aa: CASSSEGQGADGYTF